These T cell receptor beta chains were read from a single sample in a study of blood T cell repertoires in COVID-19. The method was immunoSEQ multiplex PCR; TCRdb's version includes in-frame clones alone and lacks a portion of them. The sample consists of 200,000 to 300,000 clones, about 87% of them appearing once. The sequencing input was peripheral blood. The source of these receptors is a woman in her fifties or sixties with acute or convalescent COVID-19. Both conserved end residues are part of each CDR3. D genes are given only for firm matches. Where a row states a size, it is once, few, many or the class of an expanded clone; other rows omit it.

CDR3 length,clone size,V gene,D gene,J gene,CDR3 DNA,CDR3 protein
15,few,TRBV27,TRBD2,TRBJ2-1,TGTGCCAGCAGCCCAGCGGGAGGGGCTTACAATGAGCAGTTCTTC,CASSPAGGAYNEQFF
13,NA,TRBV9,NA,TRBJ1-4,TGTGCCAGCAGCTTGACAAGTAATGAAAAACTGTTTTTT,CASSLTSNEKLFF
15,NA,TRBV15,TRBD1,TRBJ2-1,TGTGCCACCAGCAGAGGGGACAGGGAGGTCAATGAGCAGTTCTTC,CATSRGDREVNEQFF
13,NA,TRBV27,NA,TRBJ2-7,TGTGCCAGCAGGGGTTGGGGCATCTACGAGCAGTACTTC,CASRGWGIYEQYF
15,NA,TRBV5-1,NA,TRBJ2-7,TGCGCCAGCAGCTTGGGGCCAGCGGCTAAATACGAGCAGTACTTC,CASSLGPAAKYEQYF
15,NA,TRBV19,TRBD1,TRBJ1-5,TGTGCCAGTAAGGTGGGGACAGGGTGGAATCAGCCCCAGCATTTT,CASKVGTGWNQPQHF
13,few,TRBV6-5,TRBD1,TRBJ1-2,TGTGCCAGCAGGGATGGGACAGGGGATGGCTACACCTTC,CASRDGTGDGYTF
16,once,TRBV24-1,NA,TRBJ2-5,TGTGCCACCAGTGAACCAACCGGGGTTCGGAAAGAGACCCAGTACTTC,CATSEPTGVRKETQYF
20,NA,TRBV18,TRBD2,TRBJ2-7,TGTGCCAGCTCACCACGTATAACTAGCGGGCTACAACGTTCTACGAGGGAGCAGTACTTC,CASSPRITSGLQRSTREQYF
15,NA,TRBV28,TRBD2,TRBJ2-3,TGTGCCAGCAGACCACTAGCGACCAACACAGATACGCAGTATTTT,CASRPLATNTDTQYF
17,NA,TRBV7-2,NA,TRBJ1-5,TGTGCCAGCAGCTTAGTCCAGGGCCTTTATAGCAATCAGCCCCAGCATTTT,CASSLVQGLYSNQPQHF
16,once,TRBV7-8,NA,TRBJ1-5,TGTGCCAGCAGCTTAAGGACGGGACTGAGCAATCAGCCCCAGCATTTT,CASSLRTGLSNQPQHF
20,NA,TRBV4-3,TRBD2,TRBJ2-2,TGCGCCAGCAGCCAAGTTTTAGCGGGACTAGCGGGATTAAACACCGGGGAGCTGTTTTTT,CASSQVLAGLAGLNTGELFF
17,NA,TRBV4-1,NA,TRBJ1-5,TGCGCCAGCAGCCAAGATCGGGTAGGCGGTCGCAATCAGCCCCAGCATTTT,CASSQDRVGGRNQPQHF
15,NA,TRBV27,TRBD1,TRBJ2-5,TGTGCCAGCAGTTTAGAACAGGGGGCCTGGGAGACCCAGTACTTC,CASSLEQGAWETQYF